These 14 T cell receptor beta chains share one sample of origin, sequenced in a study of regulatory T cells in long-lasting Graves disease. The sample's time point: newly diagnosed GD, antithyroid drugs for less than 3 months. Extracted PBMC RNA gave rise to the TCR library. Relying on iRepertoire HTBI primers and Arm-PCR of CDR3 regions, the team built TCR beta libraries. A single record per CDR3 protein comes from TCRdb applying MiXCR to the multiplex PCR reads. Of more than 400,000 distinct CDR3 sequences listed, 16% are singletons. The sample was also linked to a second study, of T cells in Graves' hyperthyroidism and ophthalmopathy.

The sample consisted of peripheral blood mononuclear cells (PBMCs), taken at new diagnosis, from a patient treated with antithyroid drugs. These receptors all come from a woman in her thirties with Graves disease.

This clonotype was seen repeatedly, ten times or more. The chain has TRBV12-3 or TRBV12-4 and TRBJ2-1, with TRBD2 matching 7 bases. The CDR3 is made up of 14 amino acids. The V segment lost 5 bases and the J segment 7 bases; nucleotides outside the gene matches: 8. The CDR3 region has the DNA TGTGCCAGCAGTCGGATGGGGGGAGGGAATGAGCAGTTCTTC. It encodes CASSRMGGGNEQFF.

This chain joins TRBV2 and TRBJ1-6; 7 positions match TRBD1. CDR3 length: 16 amino acids. The V gene's germline CDR1 is SNHLY and CDR2 FYNNEI. The junction had 13 bases not matched to a gene; V was cut back by 6 bases and J by 8 bases. CDR3 sequence reads: CASRTTRQGFYSPLHF. CDR3 bases: TGTGCCAGCAGGACCACGCGACAGGGCTTTTATTCACCCCTCCACTTT.

The table lists this clonotype with many counts. The rearrangement links TRBV4-3 to TRBJ1-1; D remains unclear. Germline CDR1 is LGHNA and CDR2 is YSLEER. The V end was cut by 0 bases, the J end by 5 bases, with 13 bases between. The CDR3 runs to 15 residues. The CDR3 sequence: CASSQDRGSRTEAFF. CDR3 bases: TGCGCCAGCAGCCAAGATAGAGGGAGTAGAACTGAAGCTTTCTTT.

This clonotype was recorded a few times. CDR3 bases: TGCAGTGCTAGGGATCCCTACGGGACCACCGGGGAGCTGTTTTTT. It yields the protein CSARDPYGTTGELFF. This chain uses TRBV20-1 with TRBJ2-2; D is possibly TRBD1 or TRBD2 (5 bases each). Germline loops: CDR1 DFQATT, CDR2 SNEGSKA (reference sequence). V lost 3 bases to trimming and J lost 4 bases, with 15 bases between them. There are 15 residues in the CDR3.

Only a few counts were recorded for this clonotype. This rearrangement joins TRBV27 to TRBJ2-2, with a possible D match to TRBD1 (5 bases). Trimming cost V 5 bases and J 6 bases, with 13 bases left between them. The germline V gene has CDR1 MNHEY and CDR2 SMNVEV (reference sequence). The CDR3 is 14 amino acids. The CDR3 spells CASSNPRGPGELFF. In DNA, the CDR3 is TGTGCCAGCAGTAACCCTAGGGGCCCCGGGGAGCTGTTTTTT.

J is TRBJ1-5 and V is TRBV12-3 or TRBV12-4, with D perhaps TRBD1 (5 bases). Trimming left V 3 bases short and J 6 bases short, with 9 bases between. The CDR3 runs 13 residues. The CDR3 bases are TGTGCCAGCAGTTTGGTAGGGACTCAGCCCCAGCATTTT. This sequence encodes CASSLVGTQPQHF.

The CDR3: CAWSVKTNSGNTIYF. CDR3 DNA: TGTGCCTGGAGTGTAAAGACGAACTCTGGAAACACCATATATTTT. The chain joins TRBV30 to TRBJ1-3; D gene ambiguous. Trimming took off 0 bases at V and 0 bases at J, with 9 bases between the two ends. Germline-derived CDR1 and CDR2 are GTSNPN and SVGIG (reference sequence). The CDR3 totals 15 residues.

This chain joins TRBV18 and TRBJ1-2; 7 positions agree with TRBD1. The CDR3 has 15 amino acids. CDR1 and CDR2 (germline): KGHSH, LQKENI. The junction had 15 bases not matched to a gene; V was cut back by 6 bases and J by 8 bases. The CDR3 protein is CASSPGEGGITGYTF. For the CDR3, the DNA is TGTGCCAGCTCTCCCGGTGAAGGGGGCATTACGGGCTACACCTTC.

The chain couples TRBV7-9 to TRBJ2-7, with 7 bases matching TRBD2. The CDR3 is 14 amino acids. Germline loops: CDR1 SEHNR, CDR2 FQNEAQ (reference sequence). J gave up 2 bases and V 5 bases, and 6 bases lay outside the gene matches. The CDR3 protein is CASSRGEGPYEQYF. The CDR3 DNA follows: TGTGCCAGCAGCCGCGGGGAGGGCCCCTACGAGCAGTACTTC.

On this clonotype itself: A much larger clone is a single base away; this may be a read error. Because it lacks the conserved phenylalanine or tryptophan at the end, this CDR3 is likely a read error. The chain has TRBV18 and TRBJ2-7, with 9 positions matching TRBD1. With 8 bases clipped from V and 4 bases from J, the junction kept 12 bases outside the gene matches. Germline CDR1 KGHSH, CDR2 LQKENI. The CDR3 has 15 residues. CDR3 sequence: CASSQGAGTGYEQYL. The CDR3 nucleotides read TGTGCCAGCAGCCAAGGGGCCGGGACAGGGTACGAGCAGTACCTC.

This clonotype has at least ten counts. The rearrangement uses TRBV5-1 and TRBJ2-7, with D tentatively TRBD2 (6 bases). Trimming took 4 bases from V and 6 from J, leaving 17 bases between them. The CDR3 runs to 14 residues. Germline V gives CDR1 SGHRS, CDR2 YFSETQ. For the CDR3, the DNA is TGCGCCAGCAGCCCACTAGCCGGAGCGGGCGAGCAGTACTTC. This gives the protein CASSPLAGAGEQYF.

In its sample, this clonotype was seen a few times. The rearrangement links TRBV20-1 to TRBJ2-1; a possible D gene is TRBD2 (5 bases). This CDR3 contains 16 residues. Germline V lookup: CDR1 DFQATT, CDR2 SNEGSKA (reference sequence). V gave up 1 base and J gave up 8 bases, with 21 bases separating them. The CDR3 DNA sequence: TGCAGTGCTAGAGCCTTTATTCTTGGGAGAGGCCATGAGCAGTTCTTC. Translated, it gives CSARAFILGRGHEQFF.

This clonotype came up many times. The chain carries TRBV20-1 and TRBJ2-5; D remains ambiguous. Germline CDR1 and CDR2: DFQATT and SNEGSKA (reference sequence). V was shortened by 5 bases and J by 4 bases, with 14 bases between the two germline ends. The CDR3 covers 13 residues. The CDR3 DNA follows: TGCAGTGCTCTGGACCTCCCCAGAGAGACCCAGTACTTC. This codes for CSALDLPRETQYF.

This clonotype was seen more than once but under ten times. The chain is built from TRBV14 and TRBJ1-1, with unresolved D. This CDR3 region has 14 residues. V lost 0 bases and J lost 5, with 10 bases in between. Germline V gene sequence: CDR1 SGHDN, CDR2 FVKESK. CDR3 nucleotides: TGTGCCAGCAGCCAAGAATTATGGGGTACTGAAGCTTTCTTT. It encodes CASSQELWGTEAFF.